These 2 T cell receptor beta chains were sequenced from one sample in a study of T cell repertoires in cytomegalovirus infection. TCRdb processed the reads anew with MiXCR; each CDR3 protein has one entry. The sample has hundreds of thousands of distinct CDR3 sequences, roughly 9.3% seen once; the top ten hold over 2.5%. The sequenced sample was PBMCs. The source is a human donor in good health (CMV status not recorded). Some clones in this sample may be carry-over from other donors' samples.

This clonotype appeared many times. The chain has TRBV6-2 or TRBV6-3 and TRBJ1-2, with TRBD1 as a possible D gene (5 bases). CDR1 and CDR2 from the germline V gene are MNHEY and SVGEGT. The germline V and J ends were trimmed by 5 bases and 5 bases, with 18 bases remaining between them. The CDR3 is 15 residues long. The CDR3 bases are TGTGCCAGCAGTATCCGGGACGGTTTTGGGTATGGCTACACCTTC. As protein: CASSIRDGFGYGYTF.

The J gene is TRBJ2-1, the V gene TRBV5-6; D uncertain. Germline V gene sequence: CDR1 SGHDT, CDR2 YYEEEE. The CDR3 consists of 15 residues. V was clipped by 2 bases and J by 0 bases, with 9 bases between them. As DNA, the CDR3 is TGTGCCAGCAGCTTAGGTTATGGCTCCTACAATGAGCAGTTCTTC. Translation gives CASSLGYGSYNEQFF. The full variable domain, completed using reference TRBV5-6 and TRBJ2-1, is DAGVTQSPTHLIKTRGQQVTLRCSPKSGHDTVSWYQQALGQGPQFIFQYYEEEERQRGNFPDRFSGHQFPNYSSELNVNALLLGDSALYLCASSLGYGSYNEQFFGPGTRLTVL.